The clone carrying this TCR beta chain was counted once. Its matching antigen is unknown. Some clones are missing from TCRdb's copy, which holds only in-frame ones; the method was immunoSEQ multiplex PCR. In the table there are about 480,000 clones, 87% of which are singletons. The sample originates from a study of Ad26.COV2.S vaccination and SARS-CoV-2 variants. The V and J ends lost 2 bases and 6 bases respectively, with 14 bases between them. The germline CDR1 and CDR2 sequences are LNHNV and YYDKDF (reference sequence). The CDR3 consists of 14 residues. Study-wide results and limits: Substantial post-vaccination breadth of spike-specific CD8+ and CD4+ T cell responses was reported. Individuals receiving vaccine had higher spike-specific TCR breadth than placebo recipients did.

Treatment denoted: roughly 18 received Ad26.COV2.S at low or high dose, single or two shots; 5 received placebo; per-sample allocation not given. The study sampled participants on day 63 after the first vaccine or placebo injection. The rearrangement joins TRBV15 to TRBJ2-7, with a weak D call TRBD2 (5 bases). The input for sequencing was peripheral blood, taken in a trial of Ad26.COV2.S vaccine versus placebo. The sequence was collected from a person between 18 and 60 years old who received the Ad26.COV2.S COVID-19 vaccine or a placebo. As DNA, the CDR3 is TGTGCCACCAGCAGAAGAGGGAAGGGCGGCGAGCAGTACTTC. Its translation is CATSRRGKGGEQYF.